This T cell receptor (beta chain) was identified in a study of T cells after yellow fever vaccination (dated by TCRdb to the late 2010s). For the study in its entirety: Libraries from fractions with low cell numbers were prepared with the SMART-Seq v4 Ultra Low Input RNA kit. To follow T-cell clones before and after both primary and booster YFV17D yellow fever vaccination, bulk TCR alpha and beta repertoires underwent longitudinal sequencing. Two healthy male donors made up the cohort, one aged 18 to 29 years and the other aged 30 to 39 years. Bulk PBMC replicates and cell subsets were isolated from blood drawn at multiple timepoints before and after both primary and secondary immunization.

This clonotype was counted only a few times. Its antigen specificity is not known. The sample holds no much larger clone one base away, and base qualities are not on file. The paper as a whole reports these results and caveats: The study included only a couple of donors, which limits how far the findings can be generalized. A small fraction of clonotypes appeared in both the CD4 and CD8 compartments, likely as a result of convergent recombination. Compared with the primary T-cell response, the secondary T-cell response was faster but weaker, reaching its peak on day 5 rather than on day 15. Because abundant contaminating clonotypes from the bulk population could be contained in FACS-sorted repertoires, computational filtering was required. Most clones expanded after primary vaccination (96% of CD4 and 88% of CD8) were re-detected after the booster, suggesting that broad memory maintenance occurred.

Explained via the paper, the treatment or condition label denotes: live attenuated yellow fever vaccine strain. At every blood-draw timepoint, two biological replicates of bulk PBMCs were collected. A standard Ficoll-Paque protocol was used to isolate PBMCs from peripheral blood. TriZol was used to extract RNA from bulk PBMCs, CD4 and CD8 fractions, and dextramer-positive and dextramer-negative fractions. The CDR3 goes from the cysteine to the phenylalanine over 15 residues. The kept DNA is CDR3 alone, 45 bases in frame from the first base. V was cut back by 3 bases and J by 3 bases, leaving a gap of 14 bases between them. CDR1 SGHTA and CDR2 FQGNSA were looked up in the germline V gene. Synthesis of TCR cDNA relied on 5'RACE template switching, a step that introduced a universal primer site along with unique molecular identifiers. Priming for cDNA synthesis came from both the TCR alpha and TCR beta constant segments. Library amplification used two PCR steps, and the second PCR step added sample barcodes and sequencing adapters. Sequencing of libraries was done on Illumina HiSeq 2500 (2x100 bp) or NovaSeq (2x150 bp). The paper's data handling went like this. MIGEC was used to demultiplex reads and collapse the reads into UMI consensus sequences, and MiXCR was used for V(D)J alignment. Clonotypes responding to the vaccine were identified with edgeR on replicate PBMC samples, with the criteria of FDR below 0.01 and a log2 fold change above 5 up to day 15. Each bulk clonotype was labeled CD4 or CD8 based on which sequenced repertoire, CD4 or CD8, contained the clonotype at higher abundance. The public reads were quality trimmed at Q25 with fastp and then assembled into clones with MiXCR by TCRdb, keeping productive beta chains. CDR3 protein duplicates are merged, each entry listing the most common genes and DNA. The V and J calls follow TCRdb's processing rather than the paper's. The sample profile shows almost 600,000 distinct CDR3 sequences; approximately 15% of them were found once. The ten largest clones capture more than 13% of the sample.

The material was PBMCs, obtained on the day of the yellow fever booster vaccination. This clonotype originated in a man aged 25 to 40 who received the YFV17D yellow fever vaccine. The rearrangement joined TRBV7-2 to TRBJ2-5; the D gene identity is not certain. The CDR3: CASSFFPGQKETQYF. In nucleotide form, the sequence is TGTGCCAGCAGCTTCTTCCCGGGCCAGAAAGAGACCCAGTACTTC.